Sequencing of this T cell receptor (beta chain) was carried out in a study of cytomegalovirus exposure and HLA in healthy donors. Assay used: immunoSEQ multiplex PCR; TCRdb lists only in-frame clones, some missing. The sample carries fewer than 100,000 clones, approximately 94% recorded once. V gave up 3 bases and J gave up 5 bases, with 14 bases separating them. The CDR3 runs to 15 residues. Germline V gives CDR1 SGHRS, CDR2 YFSETQ. The sequencing sample was made of PBMCs. The chain recombines TRBV5-1 with TRBJ1-4; TRBD1 is a possible D gene (5 bases). The sequence derives from a woman under 30 in good health and CMV-seropositive. CDR3 sequence reads: CASSWVGGANEKLFF. In nucleotides, the CDR3 is TGCGCCAGCAGCTGGGTAGGAGGGGCCAATGAAAAACTGTTTTTT.